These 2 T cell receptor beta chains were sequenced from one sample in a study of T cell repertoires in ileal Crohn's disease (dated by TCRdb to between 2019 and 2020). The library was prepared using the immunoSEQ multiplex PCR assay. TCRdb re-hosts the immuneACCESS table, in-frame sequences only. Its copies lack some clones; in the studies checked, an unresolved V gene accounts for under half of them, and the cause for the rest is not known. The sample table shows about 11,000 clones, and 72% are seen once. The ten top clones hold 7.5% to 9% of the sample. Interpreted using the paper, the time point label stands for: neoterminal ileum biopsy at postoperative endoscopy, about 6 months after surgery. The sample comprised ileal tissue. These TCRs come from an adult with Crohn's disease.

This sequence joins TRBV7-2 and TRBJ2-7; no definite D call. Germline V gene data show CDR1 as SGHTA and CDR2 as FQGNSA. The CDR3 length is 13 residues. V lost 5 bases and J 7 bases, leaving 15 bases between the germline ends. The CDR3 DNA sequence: TGTGCCAGCAGCCTCGGGTTTGGCCTTGAGCAGTACTTC. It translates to CASSLGFGLEQYF.

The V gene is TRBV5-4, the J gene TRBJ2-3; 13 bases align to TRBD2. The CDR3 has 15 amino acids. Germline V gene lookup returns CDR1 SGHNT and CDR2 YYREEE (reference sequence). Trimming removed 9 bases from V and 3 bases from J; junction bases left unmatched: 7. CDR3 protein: CATGTSGISTDTQYF. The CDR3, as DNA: TGTGCCACTGGGACTAGCGGGATTTCTACAGATACGCAGTATTTT.